The 18 T cell receptor beta chains presented below share a single source sample, sequenced in a study of human T cells and chemical hapten exposure. Time point meaning: patch test 1, 2 weeks after DPC sensitization. Treatment meaning: therapeutic diphenylcyclopropenone sensitization with weekly scalp DPC. TCRdb itself ran the RACE reads through MiXCR, one entry per CDR3 protein. The repertoire holds more than 90,000 distinct CDR3 sequences, with roughly a tenth as singletons. Specimen: whole blood, collected in connection with sensitization to the hapten diphenylcyclopropenone (DPC). The origin of the receptors is a man aged 40-55 years with alopecia areata. Some clones in this sample may be carry-over from other donors' samples.

This clonotype appeared many times. The chain combines TRBV20-1 with TRBJ1-2; D is unclear. The CDR3 runs to 16 residues. Germline V gene lookup returns CDR1 DFQATT and CDR2 SNEGSKA (reference sequence). The ends were cut back, 6 bases at V and 8 bases at J, with 28 bases in the middle. As DNA, the CDR3 is TGCAGTGCAACACCTTCCTTCTCACGCGGCGTAAACGGCTACACCTTC. Translated, it gives CSATPSFSRGVNGYTF.

This clonotype appeared a few times. Here the CDR3 DNA reads TGTGCCAGCAATTCAGAGGCAGGCTCCTATAATTCACCCCTCCACTTT. This sequence encodes CASNSEAGSYNSPLHF. This chain uses TRBV4-2 with TRBJ1-6; D not resolved. V lost 7 bases and J lost 0, with 13 bases in between. The CDR3 loop spans 16 amino acids. Germline V lookup: CDR1 LGHNA, CDR2 YNFKEQ.

This clonotype has a count of ten or more. This rearrangement joins TRBV5-1 to TRBJ2-5, with D perhaps matching TRBD1 (5 bases). The germline CDR1 and CDR2 sequences are SGHRS and YFSETQ. The CDR3 covers 15 residues. Trimming took 4 bases from V and 1 from J, leaving 14 bases between them. CDR3 protein: CASSPVGRVQETQYF. The CDR3 DNA follows: TGCGCCAGCAGCCCAGTCGGCAGGGTCCAAGAGACCCAGTACTTC.

The chain is built from TRBV19 and TRBJ2-5; TRBD2 aligns across 9 bases. This CDR3 contains 16 residues. V gave up 5 bases and J gave up 1 base; unmatched junction bases: 8. Germline V lookup: CDR1 LNHDA, CDR2 SQIVND (reference sequence). The CDR3 here is CASSVGTSPPQETQYF. CDR3 in DNA: TGTGCCAGTAGTGTCGGGACTAGCCCTCCCCAAGAGACCCAGTACTTC. Full variable domain (remainder filled in from reference TRBV19 and TRBJ2-5): DGGITQSPKYLFRKEGQNVTLSCEQNLNHDAMYWYRQDPGQGLRLIYYSQIVNDFQKGDIAEGYSVSREKKESFPLTVTSAQKNPTAFYLCASSVGTSPPQETQYFGPGTRLLVL.

V is TRBV20-1 and J is TRBJ2-2, with D possibly matching TRBD2 (5 bases). From germline, CDR1 is DFQATT and CDR2 SNEGSKA (reference sequence). The CDR3 is 14 residues long. Trimming took off 5 bases at V and 0 bases at J, with 10 bases between the two ends. CDR3 sequence reads: CSALLGSNTGELFF. CDR3 nucleotides: TGCAGTGCTTTACTAGGATCGAACACCGGGGAGCTGTTTTTT.

This clonotype has a handful of counts. This chain links TRBV7-6 with TRBJ1-6; tentative D call: TRBD1 (5 bases). Trimming cost V 4 bases and J 0 bases, with 10 bases left between them. CDR1 and CDR2 (germline): SGHVS, FNYEAQ. The length of the CDR3 is 16 residues. CDR3 bases: TGTGCCAGCAGCTCATCAGGGAGCTCCTATAATTCACCCCTCCACTTT. It yields the protein CASSSSGSSYNSPLHF.

This chain connects TRBV19 to TRBJ2-2; D possibly uses TRBD1 or TRBD2 (5 bases each). The V end was cut by 8 bases, the J end by 4 bases, with 20 bases between. The CDR3 spans 16 residues. Looked up from germline, CDR1 is LNHDA and CDR2 is SQIVND (reference sequence). The CDR3: CASRTSGTYFTGELFF. The CDR3 bases are TGTGCCAGTCGTACCTCAGGGACCTACTTCACCGGGGAGCTGTTTTTT.

This clonotype has only a few counts. V and J are TRBV6-1 and TRBJ1-3; D uncertain. V was cut by 5 bases and J by 0 bases, with 8 bases left in between. The germline gives CDR1 MNHNS, CDR2 SASEGT. The CDR3 covers 14 residues. The CDR3 protein is CASSWPNSGNTIYF. The CDR3 DNA sequence: TGTGCCAGCAGTTGGCCGAACTCTGGAAACACCATATATTTT.

This chain links TRBV11-2 with TRBJ2-1, with D tentatively TRBD2 (6 bases). The V gene lost 1 base and the J gene lost 3 bases, with 16 bases spanning the gap. Germline V gene sequence: CDR1 SGHAT, CDR2 FQNNGV. The length of the CDR3 is 17 residues. Written as DNA, the CDR3 is TGTGCCAGCAGCTTAGCTCCCCTAGTGGGAGGCTACAATGAGCAGTTCTTC. This translates into CASSLAPLVGGYNEQFF.

This sequence joins TRBV5-4 and TRBJ2-1; tentatively, D is TRBD2 (5 bases). Germline V lookup: CDR1 SGHNT, CDR2 YYREEE (reference sequence). The CDR3 loop spans 14 amino acids. With 4 bases removed from V and 5 bases from J, the gap between germline ends came to 13 bases. The CDR3 region is CASSLTRDNNEQFF. In nucleotides, the CDR3 is TGTGCCAGCAGCCTGACCCGGGATAACAATGAGCAGTTCTTC.

The rearrangement joins TRBV5-1 to TRBJ2-1, with D perhaps being TRBD1 or TRBD2 (5 bases each). The CDR3 loop spans 13 amino acids. Germline values: CDR1 SGHRS, CDR2 YFSETQ. Trimming left V 0 bases short and J 10 bases short, with 11 bases between. CDR3 in amino acids: CASSLAPRGEQFF. The CDR3 nucleotides are TGCGCCAGCAGCTTGGCTCCGAGGGGCGAGCAGTTCTTC.

This clonotype was recorded a few times. The chain employs TRBV5-4 and TRBJ2-3; tentative D call: TRBD2 (6 bases). V was trimmed by 4 bases and J by 6 bases, leaving 12 bases between them. CDR3 size: 13 residues. Germline-derived CDR1 and CDR2 are SGHNT and YYREEE (reference sequence). DNA of the CDR3: TGTGCCAGCAGCCCCTCGGGGGTCGATACGCAGTATTTT. As protein: CASSPSGVDTQYF.

This clonotype was found many times. The V call is TRBV30, the J call TRBJ2-3; 7 bases agree with TRBD1. The junction had 7 bases not matched to a gene; V was cut back by 4 bases and J by 0 bases. Germline V gives CDR1 GTSNPN, CDR2 SVGIG (reference sequence). The CDR3 totals 15 residues. CDR3 in amino acids: CAWNPTGTSTDTQYF. The DNA for the CDR3 is TGTGCCTGGAACCCGACAGGGACAAGCACAGATACGCAGTATTTT.

The V call is TRBV6-5, the J call TRBJ2-3, with TRBD2 matching over 9 bases. This CDR3 comprises 19 residues. J lost 6 bases, V lost 0 bases, and 16 bases had no gene match. From germline, CDR1 is MNHEY and CDR2 SVGAGI. The CDR3 sequence: CASSYSTALEGLAGDTQYF. DNA for the CDR3: TGTGCCAGCAGTTACTCGACGGCGCTGGAGGGACTAGCTGGTGATACGCAGTATTTT.

This clonotype was seen only a few times. The rearrangement uses TRBV15 and TRBJ1-6, with D tentatively TRBD1 (5 bases). Per the germline V gene, CDR1 is LNHNV and CDR2 is YYDKDF (reference sequence). V was clipped by 4 bases and J by 9 bases, with 16 bases between them. This CDR3 is built from 15 residues. CDR3 coding DNA: TGTGCCACCAGCACCCGGGACGTGGGCTTTTCACCCCTCCACTTT. It is translated as CATSTRDVGFSPLHF.

V is TRBV28 and J is TRBJ1-3; D not resolved. CDR3 length: 15 residues. CDR1 and CDR2 (germline): MDHEN, SYDVKM. V was trimmed by 4 bases and J by 0 bases, leaving 10 bases between them. CDR3 amino acids: CASSYRQFSGNTIYF. The CDR3 DNA is TGTGCCAGCAGTTATAGGCAGTTCTCTGGAAACACCATATATTTT.

This clonotype has just a few counts. The genes are TRBV12-3 or TRBV12-4 and TRBJ2-7; 8 bases line up with TRBD1. The junction had 4 bases not matched to a gene; V was cut back by 5 bases and J by 4 bases. This CDR3 has 13 residues. The chain's CDR3 is CASSMDRVYEQYF. CDR3 bases: TGTGCCAGCAGTATGGACAGGGTATACGAGCAGTACTTC.

This clonotype was seen a handful of times. The chain couples TRBV7-2 to TRBJ1-4; TRBD1 matches at 10 bases. Losses at the gene ends were 6 bases for V and 4 bases for J; bases not matched to a gene: 8. CDR1 is SGHTA, CDR2 FQGNSA, per germline. The CDR3 has 16 amino acids. The CDR3 loop reads CASSNRQGAGNEKLFF. The CDR3 DNA sequence: TGTGCCAGCAGTAATAGACAGGGGGCCGGTAATGAAAAACTGTTTTTT.